This T cell receptor (beta chain) was recovered during a study of blood T cell repertoires in COVID-19. Study-wide context: Samples taken during acute and convalescent COVID-19 were collected in the United States, Italy and Spain.

This CDR3 has 15 amino acids. V lost 2 bases and J lost 7; bases outside the gene matches: 3. Per the germline V gene, CDR1 is LGHDT and CDR2 is YNNKEL (reference sequence). Self-reported history from a screening survey and questionnaire set each donor's cohort. Source study methods: Reference gene primers were amplified, and this amplification served to estimate nucleated cell counts. The data were produced by immunoSEQ multiplex PCR, yet TCRdb's version contains in-frame clones alone and is incomplete. V, J and clone size were drawn from that table, and D and trimming were deduced from the DNA. The table shows 150,000 or so clones, with roughly 87% occurring only once.

The J gene is TRBJ1-6, the V gene TRBV3-1 (or the pseudogene TRBV3-2); 9 bases fit TRBD1. This sequence originates from a middle-aged woman who had been exposed to COVID-19. The source material was PBMCs or T cells enriched from blood (not recorded which). The CDR3 loop is CASSQWTGENSPLHF. CDR3 in DNA: TGTGCCAGCAGCCAATGGACAGGGGAGAATTCACCCCTCCACTTT.